This is a list of T cell receptor beta chains from one sample in a study of OX40 agonist ivuxolimab in advanced cancers. The repertoire was sequenced with immunoSEQ multiplex PCR; TCRdb's copy has only in-frame clones and lacks some. The data hold more than 65,000 clones, with around 88% observed a single time. Material: CD4+ or CD8+ T cells sorted from blood, obtained in a trial of the OX40 agonist ivuxolimab. These receptors were obtained from an adult with an advanced solid tumor such as melanoma, head and neck, liver or kidney cancer. The CDR3 runs from the conserved cysteine through the conserved F or W. The D gene is left open where the match is weak. Clone size is not always given. Where it is, it says once, few, many or a class for expanded clones.

.	TRBV5-1	TRBJ1-1	TRBD1	CASSLEGQGTEAFF	TGCGCCAGCAGCTTGGAAGGACAGGGCACTGAAGCTTTCTTT
.	TRBV19	TRBJ2-7	.	CASSIGPGPGYEQYF	TGTGCCAGTAGTATAGGACCGGGACCTGGATACGAGCAGTACTTC
.	TRBV20-1	TRBJ1-5	.	CSAREEGTQHF	TGCAGTGCTAGAGAAGAGGGAACCCAGCATTTT
.	TRBV4-1	TRBJ2-3	.	CASSQVGAAADTQYF	TGCGCCAGCAGCCAAGTAGGCGCAGCGGCAGATACGCAGTATTTT
once	TRBV7-9	TRBJ1-4	.	CASSPGIQYLSTNEKLFF	TGTGCCAGCAGCCCAGGGATCCAGTACCTTTCAACTAATGAAAAACTGTTTTTT
few	TRBV6-1	TRBJ2-3	TRBD2	CASRTSGGRTDTQYF	TGTGCCAGCAGGACTAGCGGGGGGAGGACAGATACGCAGTATTTT
.	TRBV27	TRBJ2-4	.	CASSSDRLAKNIQYF	TGTGCCAGCAGTTCGGACCGTCTAGCCAAAAACATTCAGTACTTC
.	TRBV7-3	TRBJ1-1	.	CASSLRDRGTEAFF	TGTGCCAGCAGCTTAAGGGACCGTGGGACTGAAGCTTTCTTT
.	TRBV7-2	TRBJ1-4	.	CASSLQRNEKLFF	TGTGCCAGCAGCCTACAGCGTAATGAAAAACTGTTTTTT
.	TRBV29-1	TRBJ1-1	.	CSVVGRMNTEAFF	TGCAGCGTTGTAGGTCGGATGAACACTGAAGCTTTCTTT
.	TRBV28	TRBJ2-7	.	CASSLPGVVDGYEQYF	TGTGCCAGCAGTTTACCCGGAGTCGTCGACGGCTACGAGCAGTACTTC
.	TRBV6-5	TRBJ1-1	.	CATMSGAGTEAFF	TGTGCCACAATGTCGGGGGCAGGCACTGAAGCTTTCTTT
.	TRBV19	TRBJ2-6	.	CATGRSSGANVLTF	TGTGCCACCGGACGGAGCTCTGGGGCCAACGTCCTGACTTTC
.	TRBV7-9	TRBJ2-7	TRBD2	CASSFGRYEQYF	TGTGCCAGCAGCTTCGGGAGGTACGAGCAGTACTTC
.	TRBV30	TRBJ1-2	.	CAVDPTGNYGYTF	TGTGCCGTGGACCCCACAGGGAACTATGGCTACACCTTC
.	TRBV5-1	TRBJ1-1	.	CASSLDGRNTEAFF	TGCGCCAGCAGTCTCGACGGAAGGAACACTGAAGCTTTCTTT
.	TRBV10-2	TRBJ2-7	TRBD1	CASTDRADSYEQYF	TGCGCCAGTACCGACAGGGCCGACTCCTACGAGCAGTACTTC
.	TRBV27	TRBJ2-2	.	CASRGRVPGELFF	TGTGCCAGCAGAGGAAGGGTCCCCGGGGAGCTGTTTTTT
.	TRBV5-1	TRBJ2-7	.	CASSLGSNYEQYF	TGCGCCAGCAGCTTGGGGTCAAACTACGAGCAGTACTTC
.	TRBV5-1	TRBJ1-1	TRBD1	CASSSRTGMNTEAFF	TGCGCCAGCAGCTCCCGGACAGGGATGAACACTGAAGCTTTCTTT
.	TRBV15	TRBJ2-7	.	CATSRGGRGTGYEQYF	TGTGCCACCAGCAGAGGGGGGAGGGGGACCGGCTACGAGCAGTACTTC
.	TRBV27	TRBJ1-1	.	CASSLQGFTEAFF	TGTGCCAGCAGCTTACAGGGATTCACTGAAGCTTTCTTT
.	TRBV14	TRBJ1-1	.	CASSLRGGNTEAFF	TGTGCCAGCAGCCTCCGAGGGGGAAACACTGAAGCTTTCTTT
.	TRBV5-1	TRBJ1-4	.	CASSLRTTNEKLFF	TGCGCCAGCAGCCTACGGACTACTAATGAAAAACTGTTTTTT
.	TRBV7-6	TRBJ2-7	.	CASSSGTLYEQYF	TGTGCCAGCAGCTCCGGGACCCTCTACGAGCAGTACTTC
.	TRBV6-1	TRBJ2-5	.	CASSTQDAETQYF	TGTGCCAGCAGTACACAGGATGCGGAGACCCAGTACTTC
.	TRBV7-9	TRBJ1-2	.	CASSLAQQGTGYTF	TGTGCCAGCAGCTTAGCGCAACAGGGTACTGGCTACACCTTC
.	TRBV5-1	TRBJ1-4	.	CASSWDPQQEKLFF	TGCGCCAGCAGCTGGGACCCCCAACAAGAAAAACTGTTTTTT
.	TRBV5-1	TRBJ1-2	.	CASSNPVSNYGYTF	TGCGCCAGCAGCAACCCCGTGTCGAACTATGGCTACACCTTC
.	TRBV7-8	TRBJ1-4	.	CASSLGSRGGEKLFF	TGTGCCAGCAGCTTAGGATCAAGGGGGGGTGAAAAACTGTTTTTT
.	TRBV19	TRBJ1-1	TRBD1	CASSYATGTEAFF	TGTGCCAGTAGTTATGCGACAGGGACTGAAGCTTTCTTT
.	TRBV7-2	TRBJ1-2	.	CASSLDRSNYGYTF	TGTGCCAGCAGCTTAGACCGGTCTAACTATGGCTACACCTTC
.	TRBV5-5	TRBJ2-3	TRBD1	CASSLGTGGSDTQYF	TGTGCCAGCAGCTTAGGGACAGGGGGATCAGATACGCAGTATTTT
.	TRBV6-5	TRBJ2-7	.	CASSYGTGTYEQYF	TGTGCCAGCAGTTACGGGACGGGGACTTACGAGCAGTACTTC
.	TRBV29-1	TRBJ2-7	.	CSGGDMYPTYEQYF	TGCAGCGGTGGGGATATGTATCCTACCTACGAGCAGTACTTC
once	TRBV28	TRBJ1-6	.	CASMGANYNSPLHF	TGTGCCAGCATGGGGGCTAACTATAATTCACCCCTCCACTTT
.	TRBV5-1	TRBJ1-1	.	CASSRSENTEAFF	TGCGCCAGCAGCCGGTCGGAGAACACTGAAGCTTTCTTT
.	TRBV7-2	TRBJ1-4	.	CASTPAAGSNEKLFF	TGTGCCAGCACCCCGGCGGCAGGGAGTAATGAAAAACTGTTTTTT
once	TRBV10-3	TRBJ1-1	.	CAISESIVMNTEAFF	TGTGCCATCAGTGAGTCAATTGTGATGAACACTGAAGCTTTCTTT